This TCR beta chain was captured by sequencing in a study of blood T cell repertoires in COVID-19. Data came from immunoSEQ multiplex PCR; TCRdb stores just in-frame clones and leaves some out. The sample consists of approximately 240,000 clones, 84% of them appearing once. Only a few counts were recorded for this clone. Germline assignment: CDR1 SGHAT and CDR2 FQNNGV. The CDR3 sequence is 14 residues long. With 1 base removed from V and 0 bases from J, the gap between germline ends came to 7 bases. The receptor comes from an elderly woman with active or convalescent COVID-19. This chain connects TRBV11-2 to TRBJ2-7; D gene unclear. The sample was peripheral blood. The CDR3 DNA follows: TGTGCCAGCAGCTTAGTCGCTAGCTCCTACGAGCAGTACTTC. This sequence encodes CASSLVASSYEQYF.